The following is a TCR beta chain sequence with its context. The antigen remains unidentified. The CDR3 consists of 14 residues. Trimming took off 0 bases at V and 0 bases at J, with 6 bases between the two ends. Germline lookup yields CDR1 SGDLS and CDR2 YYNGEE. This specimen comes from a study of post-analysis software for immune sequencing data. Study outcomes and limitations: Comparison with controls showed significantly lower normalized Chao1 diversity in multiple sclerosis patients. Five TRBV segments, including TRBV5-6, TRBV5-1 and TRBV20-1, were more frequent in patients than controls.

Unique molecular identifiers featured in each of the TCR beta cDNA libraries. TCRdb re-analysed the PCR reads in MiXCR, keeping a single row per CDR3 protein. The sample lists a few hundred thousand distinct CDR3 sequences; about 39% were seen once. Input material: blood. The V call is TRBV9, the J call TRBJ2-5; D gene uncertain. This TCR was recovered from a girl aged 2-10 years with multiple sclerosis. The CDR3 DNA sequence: TGTGCCAGCAGCGTAGGCAACTACCAAGAGACCCAGTACTTC. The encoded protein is CASSVGNYQETQYF.